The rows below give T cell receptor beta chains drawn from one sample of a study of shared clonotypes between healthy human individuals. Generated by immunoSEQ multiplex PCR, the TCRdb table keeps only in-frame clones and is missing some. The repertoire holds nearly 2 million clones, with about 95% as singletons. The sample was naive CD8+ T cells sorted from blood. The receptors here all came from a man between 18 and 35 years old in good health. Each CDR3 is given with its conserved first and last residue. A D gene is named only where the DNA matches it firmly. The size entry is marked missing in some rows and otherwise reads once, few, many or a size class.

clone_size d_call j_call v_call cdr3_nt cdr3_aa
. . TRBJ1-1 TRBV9 TGTGCCAGCAGCGTAGTTCCCAACACTGAAGCTTTCTTT CASSVVPNTEAFF
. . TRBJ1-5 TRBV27 TGTGCCAGCACTCTAAGGGCGGGGCAGCCCCAGCATTTT CASTLRAGQPQHF
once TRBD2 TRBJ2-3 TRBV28 TGTGCCAGCAGTCGGCTAGCGGATGATCCTATGCCAGATACGCAGTATTTT CASSRLADDPMPDTQYF
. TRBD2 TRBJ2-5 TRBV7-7 TGTGCTAGCAGCTTACCCCCCGTCGGGCTAGCGGGGAAAGAGACCCAGTACTTC CASSLPPVGLAGKETQYF
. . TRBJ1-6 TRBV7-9 TGTGCCAGCAGCTTAGGTACCTCACCCCTCCACTTT CASSLGTSPLHF
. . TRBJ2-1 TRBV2 TGTGCCAGCAGTGAAGAAGTCTCCTACAATGAGCAGTTCTTC CASSEEVSYNEQFF
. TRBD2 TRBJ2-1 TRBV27 TGTGCCAGCAGCCCGGGACTAGCGGGAGTCAATGAGCAGTTCTTC CASSPGLAGVNEQFF
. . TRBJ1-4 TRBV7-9 TGTGCCAGCAGCCCAGGGGCAACAGCAACTAATGAAAAACTGTTTTTT CASSPGATATNEKLFF
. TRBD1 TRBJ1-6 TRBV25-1 TGTGCCAGCAGCTTACAGGGGGCCAATTCACCCCTCCACTTT CASSLQGANSPLHF
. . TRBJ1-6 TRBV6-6 TGTGCCAGCAGCAGGCTTGGTAATTCACCCCTCCACTTT CASSRLGNSPLHF
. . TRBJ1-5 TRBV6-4 TGTGCCAGCAGTGACCCACATACCCCACATCATAGCAATCAGCCCCAGCATTTT CASSDPHTPHHSNQPQHF
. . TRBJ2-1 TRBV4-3 TGCGCCAGCAGCCGGGGGTTTGGCAATGAGCAGTTCTTC CASSRGFGNEQFF
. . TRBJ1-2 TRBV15 TGTGCCACCAGCGGCCGGGAGGACTATGGCTACACCTTC CATSGREDYGYTF
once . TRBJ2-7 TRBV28 TGTGCCAGCAGTTCCGTTTTTACTACCTCCTACGAGCAGTACTTC CASSSVFTTSYEQYF
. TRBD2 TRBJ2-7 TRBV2 TGTGCCAGCCAGGGACTAGGCGACGAGCAGTACTTC CASQGLGDEQYF
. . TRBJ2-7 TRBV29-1 TGCAGCGTTGAAGACAACGACTACGAGCAGTACTTC CSVEDNDYEQYF
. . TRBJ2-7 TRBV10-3 TGTGCCATCAGTGACTACGGCTACGAGCAGTACTTC CAISDYGYEQYF
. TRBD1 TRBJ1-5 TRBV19 TGTGCCAGAGGGGGCCTCCGGGGCCCCAATCAGCCCCAGCATTTT CARGGLRGPNQPQHF
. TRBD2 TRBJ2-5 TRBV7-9 TGTGCCAGCAGCCCCGAGAGTAGCGGGGGGGATGAGACCCAGTACTTC CASSPESSGGDETQYF
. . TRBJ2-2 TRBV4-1 TGCGCCAGCAGCCGGACAACAGGGATGAACACCGGGGAGCTGTTTTTT CASSRTTGMNTGELFF
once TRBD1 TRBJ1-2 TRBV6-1 TGTGCCAGCAGTGAAGGGGTATGGGACAGCTATGGCTACACCTTC CASSEGVWDSYGYTF
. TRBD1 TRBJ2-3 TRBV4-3 TGCGCCAGCAGCCGGGACAGGGGAATCACAGATACGCAGTATTTT CASSRDRGITDTQYF
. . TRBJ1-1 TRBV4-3 TGCGCCAGCAGCCAAGATCCGGGTGGGTGGGGGGACACTGAAGCTTTCTTT CASSQDPGGWGDTEAFF
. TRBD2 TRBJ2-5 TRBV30 TGTGCCTGGTCCCCTAGCGGGGAAGAGACCCAGTACTTC CAWSPSGEETQYF
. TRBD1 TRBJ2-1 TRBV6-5 TGTGCCAGCAGTTACTCGACCGAGACAGGGCCCTATGAGCAGTTCTTC CASSYSTETGPYEQFF
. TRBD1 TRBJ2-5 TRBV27 TGTGCCAGCAGGGGACAGCGAGAGACCCAGTACTTC CASRGQRETQYF
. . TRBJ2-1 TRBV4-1 TGCGCCAGCAGTTTCCGGGACAATTACAATGAGCAGTTCTTC CASSFRDNYNEQFF
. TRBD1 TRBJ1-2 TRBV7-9 TGTGCCAGCAGCTTAGCGAGAGGGACAGGGGAGGACTATGGCTACACCTTC CASSLARGTGEDYGYTF
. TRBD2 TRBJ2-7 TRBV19 TGTGCCAGTAGCCCGGGGGGCTACGAGCAGTACTTC CASSPGGYEQYF
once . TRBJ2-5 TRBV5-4 TGTGCCAGCAGCTCCCCGTGGCAAGAGACCCAGTACTTC CASSSPWQETQYF
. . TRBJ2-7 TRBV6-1 TGTGCCAGCAGGGCTAGGCCCTCCTACGAGCAGTACTTC CASRARPSYEQYF